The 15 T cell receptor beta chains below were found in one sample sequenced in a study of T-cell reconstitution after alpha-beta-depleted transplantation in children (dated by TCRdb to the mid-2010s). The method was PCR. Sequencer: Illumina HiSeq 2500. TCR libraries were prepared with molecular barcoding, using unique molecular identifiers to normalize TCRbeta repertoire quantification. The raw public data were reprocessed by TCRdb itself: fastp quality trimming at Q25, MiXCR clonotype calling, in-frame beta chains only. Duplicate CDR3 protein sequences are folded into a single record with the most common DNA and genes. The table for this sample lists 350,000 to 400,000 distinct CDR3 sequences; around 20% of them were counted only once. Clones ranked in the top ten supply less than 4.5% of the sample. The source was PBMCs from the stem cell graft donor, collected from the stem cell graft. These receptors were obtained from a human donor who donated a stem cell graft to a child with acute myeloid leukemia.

Here the CDR3 reads CASSQDRGEWHNEQFF. The CDR3 DNA reads TGTGCCAGCAGCCAAGATAGAGGGGAATGGCACAATGAGCAGTTCTTC. The genes are TRBV4-2 and TRBJ2-1; D possibly matches TRBD1 or TRBD2 (5 bases each). Deletions cut 0 bases from V and 5 bases from J, with 14 bases between. CDR1 is LGHNA and CDR2 is YNFKEQ in the germline V gene. This CDR3 contains 16 residues.

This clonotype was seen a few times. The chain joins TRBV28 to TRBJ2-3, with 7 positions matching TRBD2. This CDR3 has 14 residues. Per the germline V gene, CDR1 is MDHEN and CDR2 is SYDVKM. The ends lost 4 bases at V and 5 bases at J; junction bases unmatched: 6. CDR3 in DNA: TGTGCCAGCAGTTCTCCGGGAGGTGGAGATACGCAGTATTTT. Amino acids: CASSSPGGGDTQYF.

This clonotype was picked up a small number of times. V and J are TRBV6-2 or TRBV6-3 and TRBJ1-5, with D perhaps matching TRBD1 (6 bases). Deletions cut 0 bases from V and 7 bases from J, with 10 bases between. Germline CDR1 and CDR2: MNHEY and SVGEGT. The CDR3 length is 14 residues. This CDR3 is CASSYSGGRQPQHF. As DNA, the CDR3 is TGTGCCAGCAGTTACTCAGGGGGAAGGCAGCCCCAGCATTTT.

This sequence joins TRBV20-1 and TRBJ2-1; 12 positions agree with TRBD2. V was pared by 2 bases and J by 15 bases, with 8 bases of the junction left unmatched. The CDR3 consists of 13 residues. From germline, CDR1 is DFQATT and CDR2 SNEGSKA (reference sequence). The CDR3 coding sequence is TGCAGTGCTAGAAGGGGGCTAGCGGGAGGGGGGTTCTTC. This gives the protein CSARRGLAGGGFF.

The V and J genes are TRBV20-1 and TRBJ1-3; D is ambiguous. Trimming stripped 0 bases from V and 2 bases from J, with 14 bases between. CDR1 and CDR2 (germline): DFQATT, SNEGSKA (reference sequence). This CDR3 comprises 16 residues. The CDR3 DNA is TGCAGTGCTAGAGATCTCATGGCCGGGACTGGAAACACCATATATTTT. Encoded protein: CSARDLMAGTGNTIYF.

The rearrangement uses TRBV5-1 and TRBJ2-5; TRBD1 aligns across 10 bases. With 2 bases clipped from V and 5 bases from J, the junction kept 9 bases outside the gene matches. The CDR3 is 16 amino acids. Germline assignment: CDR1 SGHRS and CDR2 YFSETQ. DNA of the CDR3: TGCGCCAGCAGCTTAGTACTGACAGGGGGCGACGAGACCCAGTACTTC. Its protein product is CASSLVLTGGDETQYF.

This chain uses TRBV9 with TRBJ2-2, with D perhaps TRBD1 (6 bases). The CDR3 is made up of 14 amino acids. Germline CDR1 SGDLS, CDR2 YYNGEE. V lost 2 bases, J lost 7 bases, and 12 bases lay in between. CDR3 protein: CASSVGNRDGELFF. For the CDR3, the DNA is TGTGCCAGCAGCGTGGGGAACAGGGACGGGGAGCTGTTTTTT.

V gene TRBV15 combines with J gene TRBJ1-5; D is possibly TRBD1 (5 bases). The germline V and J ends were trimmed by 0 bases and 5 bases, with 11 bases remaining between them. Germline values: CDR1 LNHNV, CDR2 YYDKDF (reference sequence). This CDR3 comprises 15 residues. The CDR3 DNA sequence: TGTGCCACCAGCAGAGAGGACATAGGACATCAGCCCCAGCATTTT. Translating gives CATSREDIGHQPQHF.

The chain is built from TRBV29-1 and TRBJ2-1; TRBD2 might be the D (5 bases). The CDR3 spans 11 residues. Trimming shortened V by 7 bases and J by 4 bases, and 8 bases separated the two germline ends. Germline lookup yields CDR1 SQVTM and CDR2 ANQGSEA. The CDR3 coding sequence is TGCAGCGCCGGACTGTACAATGAGCAGTTCTTC. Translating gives CSAGLYNEQFF.

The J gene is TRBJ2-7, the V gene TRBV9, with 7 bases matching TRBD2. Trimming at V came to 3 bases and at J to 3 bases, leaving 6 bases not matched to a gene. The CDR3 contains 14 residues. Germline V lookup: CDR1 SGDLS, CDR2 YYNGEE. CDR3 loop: CASSAAGSGYEQYF. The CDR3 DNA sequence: TGTGCCAGCAGCGCAGCGGGATCGGGCTACGAGCAGTACTTC. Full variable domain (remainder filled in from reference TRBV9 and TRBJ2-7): DSGVTQTPKHLITATGQRVTLRCSPRSGDLSVYWYQQSLDQGLQFLIQYYNGEERAKGNILERFSAQQFPDLHSELNLSSLELGDSALYFCASSAAGSGYEQYFGPGTRLTVT.

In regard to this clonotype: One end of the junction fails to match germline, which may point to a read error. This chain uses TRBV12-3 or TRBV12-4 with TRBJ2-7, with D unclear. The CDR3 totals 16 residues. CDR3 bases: TGTGCCAGCACTTTAAGTGGTTATCAGAGCTCCTACGAGCAGTACTTC. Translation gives CASTLSGYQSSYEQYF.

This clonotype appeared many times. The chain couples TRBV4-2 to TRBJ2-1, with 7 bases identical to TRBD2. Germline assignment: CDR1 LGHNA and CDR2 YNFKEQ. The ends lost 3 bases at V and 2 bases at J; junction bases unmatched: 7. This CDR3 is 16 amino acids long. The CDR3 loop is CASSQSSGETYNEQFF. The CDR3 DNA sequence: TGTGCCAGCAGCCAGTCGAGCGGGGAAACCTACAATGAGCAGTTCTTC.

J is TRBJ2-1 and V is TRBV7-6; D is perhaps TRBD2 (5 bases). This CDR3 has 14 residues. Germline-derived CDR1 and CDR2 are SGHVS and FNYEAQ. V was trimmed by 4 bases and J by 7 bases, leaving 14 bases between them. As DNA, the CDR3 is TGTGCCAGCAGCTCCGGGGTGAGGACTAATGAGCAGTTCTTC. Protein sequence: CASSSGVRTNEQFF.

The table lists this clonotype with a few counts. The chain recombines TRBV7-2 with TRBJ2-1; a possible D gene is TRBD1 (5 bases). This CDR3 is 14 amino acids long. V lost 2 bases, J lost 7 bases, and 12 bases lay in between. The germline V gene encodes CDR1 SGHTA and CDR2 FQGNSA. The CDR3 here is CASSLSKGRNEQFF. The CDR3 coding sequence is TGTGCCAGCAGCTTATCGAAGGGGCGGAATGAGCAGTTCTTC.

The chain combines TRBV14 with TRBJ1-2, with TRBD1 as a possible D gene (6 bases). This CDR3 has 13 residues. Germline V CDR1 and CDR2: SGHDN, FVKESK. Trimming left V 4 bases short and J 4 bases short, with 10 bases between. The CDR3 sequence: CASSPQGAYGYTF. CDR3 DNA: TGTGCCAGCAGCCCACAGGGCGCCTATGGCTACACCTTC. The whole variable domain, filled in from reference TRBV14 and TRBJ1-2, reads EAGVTQFPSHSVIEKGQTVTLRCDPISGHDNLYWYRRVMGKEIKFLLHFVKESKQDESGMPNNRFLAERTGGTYSTLKVQPAELEDSGVYFCASSPQGAYGYTFGSGTRLTVV.